This TCR beta chain originates from a study of siplizumab effects on memory and regulatory T cells. General study points: Tregs that proliferated in siplizumab cultures did not have their suppressive function confirmed. Roughly 80-95% of proliferating CD4+ or CD8+ clones lacked a naive or memory phenotype that could be assigned. Treg origin accounted for an average of approximately 69% of mappable alloreactive CD4+ clones with siplizumab and about 30% in controls.

About this clone: Its antigen is undetermined.

Approximately 100,000 TCR templates underwent assay in every sample. Method: immunoSEQ multiplex PCR; TCRdb's copy keeps in-frame clones and lacks some. The sample lists 62,000 or so clones; 75% to 90% were seen once. Germline V gives CDR1 KGHSH, CDR2 LQKENI. Trimming took off 2 bases at V and 3 bases at J, with 7 bases between the two ends. The CDR3 extends over 13 amino acids. The sequencing sample was made of memory CD4+ T cells sorted from blood. J is TRBJ1-2 and V is TRBV18; D remains ambiguous. This sequence was found in a human donor in good health. CDR3 in amino acids: CASSPNGYYGYTF. In DNA form, the CDR3 reads TGTGCCAGCTCACCAAACGGTTACTATGGCTACACCTTC.